One T cell receptor (beta chain) is described in this entry. Its antigen is not identified. The repertoire was sequenced with immunoSEQ multiplex PCR; TCRdb's copy has only in-frame clones and lacks some. The table records 100,000 to 150,000 clones, around 84% of them present only once. From germline, CDR1 is MNHEY and CDR2 SMNVEV (reference sequence). The CDR3 has 12 residues. V lost 2 bases, J lost 13 bases, and 2 bases stayed unmatched. The data are from a study of T cell responses to AZD1222 COVID-19 vaccine. Study outcomes and limitations: Repertoires were collected only later (after the peak T cell response had occurred).

V is TRBV27 and J is TRBJ1-4; 9 bases are shared with TRBD1. This specimen consisted of peripheral blood, obtained 28 days after the second AZD1222 dose. The sequence was collected from an adult who received the AZD1222 COVID-19 vaccine. For the CDR3, the DNA is TGTGCCAGCAGTTTAAGGGGACAGGGACTGTTTTTT. This encodes CASSLRGQGLFF.